These T cell receptor beta chains were read from a single sample in a study of T cell clonotyping in hematopoietic cell transplantation. The table came from immunoSEQ multiplex PCR; TCRdb's copy has only in-frame clones and leaves some out. This table has some 9,600 clones, 50% to 65% appearing once. Sequenced here: peripheral blood mononuclear cells, sampled 100 days after allogeneic stem cell transplant. Every receptor here comes from a female patient aged 50-59 years who had an allogeneic stem cell transplant from an unrelated donor, so the T cells may come from the graft donor. Some clones in this sample may be carry-over from other donors' samples. CDR3s leave out the opening cysteine and the closing phenylalanine or tryptophan. Clone size is stated in some rows and not others, as once, few, many or a class when expanded.

CDR3	size	V
ASSYTNSPLH	.	TRBV28
ACGAGGLTEAF	few	TRBV30
AISEPGQGAEGYT	.	TRBV10-3
ASSQEAGGIAF	few	TRBV14
ASSVNYEQY	.	TRBV2
ASSPIQTGGEDTQY	.	TRBV4-2
AISEDPGYGYT	few	TRBV10-3
SANNRGGYT	.	TRBV20-1
ATRIDYGYT	.	TRBV6-5
ASRDGQAPYEQY	.	TRBV7-9
AWSGQNYGYT	few	TRBV30
SAYTASSYEQY	few	TRBV29-1
ASKQGMNTEAF	once	TRBV6-6
ASSLASGPYNEQF	few	TRBV28
ASNSGGDARETQY	.	TRBV25-1
ASSVGTGASYEQY	.	TRBV9
ASSLGQGVGELF	.	TRBV5-1
ASSEGANTEAF	few	TRBV4-1
ASSLNTEAF	few	TRBV7-6
ASSLPYYGYT	.	TRBV28
SVEAIPGSYEQY	medium-sized	TRBV29-1
SVDSGTDNEQF	once	TRBV29-1
AKVAENTDTQY	.	TRBV2